One and the same sample provided the 20 T cell receptor beta chains below, sequenced in a study of T cells in women clearing cervical HPV infection. Assay: immunoSEQ multiplex PCR; the TCRdb copy retains only in-frame clones and omits some. The sample's table shows nearly 35,000 clones. Sequenced: blood buffy coat. The receptors stem from a woman aged 18 to 69 with a cervical HPV16 infection that either progressed to CIN3+ or cleared (not recorded which).

Remarks on this clone: Read data end 3 residues before the CDR3 end; the end is taken from the germline J gene. The genes are TRBV20-1 and TRBJ2-1; 12 bases line up with TRBD2. The CDR3 totals 14 residues. Germline V CDR1 and CDR2: DFQATT, SNEGSKA (reference sequence). V trimming: 6 bases; J trimming: 5 bases; junction bases outside the gene matches: 5. The CDR3 here is CSAPSGGGHNEQFF. The DNA read from the CDR3 is TGCAGTGCACCTAGCGGGGGGGGTCACAATGAG.

In regard to this clone: The CDR3 is cut off 3 residues early in the read; its end comes from the germline J gene. The rearrangement links TRBV20-1 to TRBJ2-5; 7 bases match TRBD1. Germline V CDR1 and CDR2: DFQATT, SNEGSKA (reference sequence). With V trimmed by 6 bases and J by 1 base, 8 bases remained unmatched. The CDR3 length is 14 residues. The part of the CDR3 DNA that was read is TGCAGTGCGACGACACAGGGGAGCCAAGAGACC. It is translated as CSATTQGSQET. The CDR3, in full, reads CSATTQGSQETQYF.

For this clone: Read coverage stops 3 residues before the CDR3 terminus; the germline J gene supplies the remainder. The gene calls are TRBV28 and TRBJ1-5; D remains ambiguous. V was trimmed by 7 bases and J by 4 bases, leaving 17 bases between them. Germline CDR1 and CDR2: MDHEN and SYDVKM. The CDR3 is 15 residues long. CDR3 DNA (partial): TGTGCCAGCACAATTGGAGTTGTAGGGAATCAGCCC. It is translated as CASTIGVVGNQP. The CDR3 in full is CASTIGVVGNQPQHF.

Points on this clone: The CDR3 goes on 3 residues after the read ends, and that part is filled in from the germline J gene. This rearrangement joins TRBV7-2 to TRBJ1-2; a possible D gene is TRBD1 (6 bases). Germline V gene sequence: CDR1 SGHTA, CDR2 FQGNSA. The CDR3 sequence is 15 residues long. The CDR3 bases that were read are TGTGCCAGCAGCTTACAGGGGAGCCTTGTAGACGAC. It yields the protein CASSLQGSLVDD. The entire CDR3 is CASSLQGSLVDDYTF.

As to this clone: The read halts 3 residues ahead of the CDR3 end, with the missing end drawn from the germline J gene. V is TRBV14 and J is TRBJ2-3, with D unresolved. This CDR3 is built from 12 residues. Germline V gene lookup returns CDR1 SGHDN and CDR2 FVKESK. CDR3 DNA (partial): TGTGCCAGCAGCCAAGTAGCTCAGACG. Its protein is CASSQVAQT. The full CDR3 protein reads CASSQVAQTQYF.

On this clone itself: The missing CDR3 end, 3 residues past where the read stops, is filled in from the germline J gene. The rearrangement links TRBV2 to TRBJ1-2, with D hard to call. This CDR3 is 13 amino acids long. Germline V CDR1 and CDR2: SNHLY, FYNNEI. The CDR3 reads CARLSNRGGGYTF. The sequenced part of the CDR3 DNA is TGTGCCAGGCTAAGTAATCGAGGAGGGGGC.

As concerns this clone: The CDR3 end lies 3 residues beyond the end of the read and is filled in from the germline J gene. The chain combines TRBV11-3 with TRBJ2-5; TRBD2 matches at 13 bases. Unmatched junction bases numbered 2, after V lost 5 bases and J lost 2 bases. The CDR3 length is 15 residues. CDR1 and CDR2 from the germline V gene are SGHNT and YENEEA. The covered CDR3 bases are TGTGCCAGCAGCCAGGGACTAGCGGGACAAGAGACC. Its protein product is CASSQGLAGQET. The CDR3, in full, reads CASSQGLAGQETQYF.

As for this clone: The read gets to within 3 residues of the CDR3 end, and the germline J gene fills in the rest. The rearrangement uses TRBV19 and TRBJ1-1, with D tentatively TRBD1 (6 bases). The CDR3 consists of 14 residues. Trimming took 6 bases from V and 0 from J, leaving 11 bases between them. Germline loops: CDR1 LNHDA, CDR2 SQIVND (reference sequence). The sequenced CDR3 bases are TGTGCCAGTAGCGTTGGACAGCTGAACACTGAA. Encoded protein: CASSVGQLNTE. The full-length CDR3 reads as CASSVGQLNTEAFF.

Worth noting for this clone: The DNA ends 3 residues before the CDR3 does, and the rest of the CDR3 is filled in from the germline J gene. The chain recombines TRBV18 with TRBJ1-2; 9 nucleotides line up with TRBD1. V lost 3 bases to trimming and J lost 7 bases; unmatched junction nucleotides: 12. The CDR3 has 16 amino acids. The germline CDR1 and CDR2 sequences are KGHSH and LQKENI. The CDR3 protein is CASSPSLPGQGLGYTF. The sequenced CDR3 bases are TGTGCCAGCTCACCCAGTTTACCGGGACAGGGACTTGGC. The full variable domain, with the rest looked up from reference TRBV18 and TRBJ1-2, is NAGVMQNPRHLVRRRGQEARLRCSPMKGHSHVYWYRQLPEEGLKFMVYLQKENIIDESGMPKERFSAEFPKEGPSILRIQQVVRGDSAAYFCASSPSLPGQGLGYTFGSGTRLTVV.

On this clone itself: The read halts 3 residues ahead of the CDR3 end, with the missing end drawn from the germline J gene. V usage is TRBV2 and J usage is TRBJ2-2; TRBD1 aligns across 7 bases. CDR1 is SNHLY, CDR2 FYNNEI, per germline. The CDR3 totals 15 residues. V lost 8 bases and J lost 0; bases outside the gene matches: 6. The part of the CDR3 DNA that was read is TGTGCCAGCCCCAGGGGGACGGCGAACACCGGGGAG. The encoded protein is CASPRGTANTGE. The CDR3 reads in full as CASPRGTANTGELFF.

In the case of this clone: Coverage ceases 3 residues before the CDR3 finishes, and the germline J gene fills in the end. The chain employs TRBV4-1 and TRBJ2-7; tentatively, D is TRBD2 (6 bases). Germline-derived CDR1 and CDR2 are MGHRA and YSYEKL. The CDR3 is made up of 15 amino acids. V lost 1 base to trimming and J lost 3 bases, with 13 bases between them. CDR3 DNA (partial): TGCGCCAGCAGCCAAGGGAGCGGGCGTGGCTACGAG. It translates to CASSQGSGRGYE. The whole CDR3 region reads CASSQGSGRGYEQYF.

Points on this clone: The CDR3 is cut off 3 residues early in the read; its end comes from the germline J gene. The chain joins TRBV18 to TRBJ2-2; 9 bases match TRBD1. CDR1 and CDR2 (germline): KGHSH, LQKENI. This CDR3 has 15 residues. The CDR3 bases that were read are TGTGCCAGCTCACCACAGACAGGGGGTTTTGAAAAG. It specifies CASSPQTGGFEK. Given in full, the CDR3 is CASSPQTGGFEKLFF.

On this clone: The observed sequence ends 3 residues before the CDR3 terminus, with the missing tail filled in from the germline J gene. The chain carries TRBV20-1 and TRBJ1-2; D is undetermined. Germline CDR1 and CDR2: DFQATT and SNEGSKA (reference sequence). CDR3 length: 12 residues. Trimming took off 2 bases at V and 3 bases at J, with 7 bases between the two ends. The sequenced part of the CDR3 DNA is TGCAGTGCTAGAACTAAGGACTATGGC. Translation: CSARTKDYG. The full-length CDR3 reads as CSARTKDYGYTF.

Regarding this clone: Read coverage stops 3 residues before the CDR3 terminus; the germline J gene supplies the remainder. The chain is built from TRBV5-1 and TRBJ2-1; D might be TRBD1 (7 bases). This CDR3 contains 18 residues. Germline CDR1 reads SGHRS; CDR2 reads YFSETQ. The germline V and J ends were trimmed by 3 bases and 6 bases, with 25 bases remaining between them. CDR3 sequence: CASSSSLEGARGANEQFF. Partial CDR3 DNA: TGCGCCAGCAGCTCATCCCTGGAGGGGGCGCGAGGAGCCAATGAG.

CDR3 sequence reads: CASSPGGEGTEAFF. Partial CDR3 DNA: TGTGCCAGCTCACCTGGCGGGGAGGGCACTGAA. The rearrangement links TRBV18 to TRBJ1-1; no definite D call. The CDR3 extends 3 residues past the end of the read, so its final part is completed from the germline J gene. The CDR3 is made up of 14 amino acids. Trimming left V 3 bases short and J 4 bases short, with 12 bases between. CDR1 KGHSH and CDR2 LQKENI come from the germline V gene.

With regard to this clone: The CDR3 end is not reached by the read, which stops 3 residues before it; the germline J gene fills it in. This chain links TRBV18 with TRBJ1-2, with 7 bases that match TRBD1. This CDR3 region has 15 residues. The germline V gene encodes CDR1 KGHSH and CDR2 LQKENI. The CDR3: CASSSTGVRYNDYTF. The part of the CDR3 DNA that was read is TGTGCCAGCTCATCCACAGGGGTGCGATACAATGAC.

Turning to this clone: The read falls 3 residues short of the CDR3 end, and the missing part is taken from the germline J gene. This chain links TRBV7-6 with TRBJ1-1, with TRBD1 identical over 8 bases. Germline V lookup: CDR1 SGHVS, CDR2 FNYEAQ. V trimming: 0 bases; J trimming: 0 bases; junction bases outside the gene matches: 6. The length of the CDR3 is 17 residues. Incomplete CDR3 DNA: TGTGCCAGCAGCTTAGCGGCGGGACAGGATATGAACACTGAA. It codes for CASSLAAGQDMNTE. The entire CDR3 reads CASSLAAGQDMNTEAFF.

Remarks on this clone: The read comes to an end 3 residues before the CDR3 does, leaving the germline J gene to fill in the end. The chain uses TRBV4-1 and TRBJ2-1; TRBD2 might be the D (7 bases). Germline assignment: CDR1 MGHRA and CDR2 YSYEKL. V was trimmed by 5 bases and J by 6 bases, leaving 14 bases between them. There are 14 residues in the CDR3. The CDR3 loop reads CASSSQRGANEQFF. The CDR3 bases that were read are TGCGCCAGCAGCTCCCAACGGGGGGCCAATGAG.

Concerning this clone itself: The read falls 3 residues short of the CDR3 end, and the missing part is taken from the germline J gene. V gene TRBV19 combines with J gene TRBJ2-7; D may be TRBD2 (5 bases). This CDR3 is built from 21 residues. Germline-derived CDR1 and CDR2 are LNHDA and SQIVND (reference sequence). V was cut by 7 bases and J by 2 bases, with 36 bases left in between. CDR3 amino acids: CASNGPSRGPPFSLPTYEQYF. The sequenced CDR3 bases are TGTGCCAGTAACGGTCCCTCCCGGGGTCCCCCCTTTTCACTTCCCACCTACGAG.

A remark on this clone: One end of the junction fails to match germline, which may point to a read error. The read terminates 3 residues before the CDR3 end, so the remaining end is supplied by the germline J gene. The sample has other DNA sequences that encode this CDR3 too. The chain combines TRBV7-7 with TRBJ1-2; a possible D gene is TRBD1 (6 bases). The CDR3 is 16 residues long. Per the germline V gene, CDR1 is SSHAT and CDR2 is FNYEAQ (reference sequence). The DNA read from the CDR3 is TGTGCCAGCAGCTTAGCCCCGTGGACAGCTAACTATGGG. Translated: CASSLAPWTANYG. The CDR3 in its entirety is CASSLAPWTANYGYTF.